This T cell receptor (beta chain) was captured in a study of radiation and T cells in renal cell carcinoma (dated by TCRdb to the early 2020s). Regarding the study in general: In total, about 50 samples underwent TCR beta sequencing: approximately 26 tumors plus 27 peripheral blood samples. A total of 4 million to 5 million unique CDR3 nucleotide sequences, encoding around 2.7 million unique CDR3 amino acid sequences, were found across all 50 or so samples. The last blood draw occurred 4 weeks after radiation, at the same time as nephrectomy.

About this clone itself: Which antigen it targets is not known. Base qualities are not recorded, but no much larger clone differs from it by a single base.

Study-wide findings and limitations: With a single-armed trial design, the study had no way to address how radiation dose or scheduling affects the TCR repertoire. Dynamics of the blood repertoire were not tracked past 4 weeks after treatment. In blood, the top tumor clonotypes increased from baseline to 2 weeks after radiation and then shrank by 4 weeks, which suggests a temporary expansion of tumor-resident clones. No pretreatment tumor biopsies were available, so the baseline intratumoral presence of clonotypes could not be determined.

The germline V gene encodes CDR1 SGHAT and CDR2 FQDESV (reference sequence). The CDR3 contains 15 residues, cysteine and phenylalanine counted. The DNA shown is the 45-base CDR3, in frame from base 1. The V end gives up 3 bases and the J end 0 bases, leaving 2 bases in the junction not matched to a gene. TCR beta libraries were generated from genomic DNA with the immunoSEQ kit, following the manufacturer's recommendations. To prepare libraries, a first multiplex PCR with proprietary primers was run, followed by a second PCR that added unique barcodes, and a bead cleanup was done after each round. Each sample batch included a kit-provided positive control reaction and a negative control reaction. The final libraries were assessed on an Agilent 4200 TapeStation D1000 ScreenTape, pooled by volume, and quantified by qPCR. Sequencing ran on an Illumina NextSeq500 with a MidOutput 150-cycle cartridge, using 156 Read1 and 15 Index1 cycles with kit custom primers. The pooled library was loaded at 0.9 to 1 pM with a roughly 20% PhiX control spike-in. Regarding the original processing steps: Vendor-processed data were analyzed in R, and a clonotype was defined as all T cells sharing the same CDR3 nucleotide sequence. For clone abundance analyses, frequencies were normalized to the 10,000 most abundant clones in each sample. Public T cell clones, which averaged fewer than five per sample, were removed prior to analysis. A difference in abundance of at least 32-fold between compartments was used to define tumor-enriched and baseline blood-enriched clonotypes. A beta-binomial differential abundance model was used to identify clonotypes that expanded or contracted between blood time points. Similarity between tumor and blood repertoires was quantified using the Baroni-Urbani and Buser coefficient, and groups were compared with two-tailed Wilcoxon tests in R. The source is immuneACCESS, and TCRdb retained only in-frame sequences with V and J called. Part of the clones is not carried over; for the studies checked, unresolved V genes explain less than half of this, and the remainder is unexplained. The V and J calls and clone size were taken over from that table, and D and trimming were inferred from the DNA. The sample profile shows 150,000 to 200,000 clones; around 90% of them were found once. Jointly, the top ten make up around 11% of the sample.

This specimen's time point label, per the study, means: blood 4 weeks post-SBRT, at nephrectomy. Reading the label with the study, this specimen's treatment or condition is: 15 Gy SBRT to primary tumor, nephrectomy 4 weeks later. The samples were drawn from a clinical trial, where primary renal cell carcinomas were treated with 15 Gy of stereotactic body radiation therapy and then removed by nephrectomy 4 weeks afterward. Serial peripheral blood from radiation-treated patients was sampled at baseline, 2 weeks and 4 weeks after SBRT to track tumor-enriched clonotypes. Every patient's renal cell carcinoma showed clear cell pathology. The QIAamp DNA Blood Mini Kit (Qiagen) was used to prepare genomic DNA for TCR sequencing. The analyses included just those samples that passed every quality control check.

The rearranged chain carries TRBV11-1 and TRBJ1-1, with 9 bases matching TRBD1. This TCR derives from a woman aged 45-59 years with renal cell carcinoma. The sample was blood, taken from a patient whose treatment included radiotherapy and nephrectomy. The CDR3 in this case is CASSLDRGLNTEAFF. At the DNA level, the sequence is TGTGCCAGCAGCTTGGACAGGGGCTTGAACACTGAAGCTTTCTTT. Supplemented by the reference TRBV11-1 and TRBJ1-1 proteins around the CDR3, the complete variable domain is EAEVAQSPRYKITEKSQAVAFWCDPISGHATLYWYRQILGQGPELLVQFQDESVVDDSQLPKDRFSAERLKGVDSTLKIQPAELGDSAMYLCASSLDRGLNTEAFFGQGTRLTVV.